The T cell receptor beta chain under discussion was sequenced for a study of beta chain features in type 1 diabetes. General study results and limits: Type 1 diabetes patients had moderately but significantly shorter TCRB CDR3s in all four CD4+ subsets. There were fewer insertions and more deletions at the VDJ junctions of type 1 diabetes patients. Healthy donors had naive, central memory and Treg TCRB repertoires that appeared less similar than those seen among patients.

Expressed TCRB transcripts were sequenced because the isolated RNA had all been reverse transcribed beforehand. Data came from immunoSEQ multiplex PCR; TCRdb stores just in-frame clones and leaves some out. The sample includes approximately 170,000 clones, 6.5% to 8.5% of them seen just once. The CDR3 totals 16 residues. Per germline, CDR1 KGHSH and CDR2 LQKENI. Germline trimming cut 6 bases from V and 10 bases from J; bases unmatched to any gene: 13. Every donor provided one heparinised blood draw, which averaged about 110 mL. This clone was seen many times. The antigen remains undetermined. The source is a man between 18 and 35 years old with type 1 diabetes. The sequenced sample was central memory CD4+ T cells from blood. The V gene is TRBV18, the J gene TRBJ2-1; 12 bases fit TRBD1. The CDR3 protein is CASSSGPGQGAGEQFF. CDR3 sequence (DNA): TGTGCCAGCTCCTCGGGACCGGGACAGGGGGCAGGAGAGCAGTTCTTC.